This is a list of T cell receptor beta chains from one sample in a study of cytomegalovirus exposure and HLA in healthy donors. Data came from immunoSEQ multiplex PCR; TCRdb stores just in-frame clones and leaves some out. The data hold some 100,000 clones, with roughly 77% observed a single time. Material for sequencing was PBMCs. The receptor source for this set is a man aged 45-60 years in good health and CMV-seropositive. Each CDR3 is given with its conserved first and last residue. The order of the fields is V gene, clone size, J gene, D gene, CDR3 DNA, CDR3 protein. D genes are given only for firm matches. A row's size may be missing; if present it is once, few, many or a size class.

>TRBV27|.|TRBJ2-3|.
TGTGCCAGCAGCCCGTGGGGGGACACAGATACGCAGTATTTT
CASSPWGDTDTQYF
>TRBV9|.|TRBJ2-5|.
TGTGCCAGCAGCGTAGGTCAGCAAGAGACCCAGTACTTC
CASSVGQQETQYF
>TRBV5-1|once|TRBJ1-6|TRBD1
TGCGCCAGCAGCCCGGGACAGTCTACCTCACCCCTCCACTTT
CASSPGQSTSPLHF
>TRBV27|few|TRBJ1-2|TRBD1
TGTGCCAGCAGTTTAGACAGGGGGTATGGCTACACCTTC
CASSLDRGYGYTF
>TRBV28|.|TRBJ2-7|.
TGTGCCAGCAGTTTAGCCCGGGACGAGCAGTACTTC
CASSLARDEQYF
>TRBV7-2|.|TRBJ1-2|TRBD1
TGTGCCAGCAGTTATCGGGACAGGCCCAACTATGGCTACACCTTC
CASSYRDRPNYGYTF
>TRBV6-6|.|TRBJ2-1|.
TGTGCCAGCAATCGAGACAGCCCGTCAAAACACGGTGAGCAGTTCTTC
CASNRDSPSKHGEQFF
>TRBV7-9|.|TRBJ2-3|.
TGTGCCAGCAGCTTTCGGGGGGCGCGGTTGGATACGCAGTATTTT
CASSFRGARLDTQYF
>TRBV27|.|TRBJ2-2|TRBD2
TGTGCCAGCAGCTCAGCGGGGGCGGGCACCGGGGAGCTGTTTTTT
CASSSAGAGTGELFF
>TRBV5-1|once|TRBJ1-1|TRBD1
TGCGCCAGCAGCCCCCAAGGAGGGGGCACAGGCATGAACACTGAAGCTTTCTTT
CASSPQGGGTGMNTEAFF
>TRBV27|.|TRBJ2-2|.
TGTGCCAGCAGTTTGGAGGGGCCCGGGGAGCTGTTTTTT
CASSLEGPGELFF
>TRBV7-6|.|TRBJ2-1|.
TGTGCCAGCAGCTCCACATCCTCGGGCTACAATGAGCAGTTCTTC
CASSSTSSGYNEQFF
>TRBV4-3|.|TRBJ1-5|.
TGCGCCAGCAGCCAAGATCTGGGGGGGAACTGGCCCCAGCATTTT
CASSQDLGGNWPQHF
>TRBV10-3|.|TRBJ2-2|TRBD1
TGTGCCATCAGTGCCACAGGGGGGAGTACCGGGGAGCTGTTTTTT
CAISATGGSTGELFF
>TRBV7-9|.|TRBJ2-3|TRBD1
TGTGCCAGCAGCCTAGGGACAGGGGATACGCAGTATTTT
CASSLGTGDTQYF
>TRBV2|.|TRBJ2-5|TRBD2
TGTGCCAGCAGTGGAGGTAGCGGGAGACAGACCCAGTACTTC
CASSGGSGRQTQYF
>TRBV11-2|.|TRBJ1-5|.
TGTGCCAGCAGCTTTTCGGGGTCCAATCAGCCCCAGCATTTT
CASSFSGSNQPQHF
>TRBV11-3|.|TRBJ2-1|.
TGTGCCAGCAGCTTAAGCAGGAACAACTACAATGAGCAGTTCTTC
CASSLSRNNYNEQFF
>TRBV2|few|TRBJ1-5|.
TGTGCCAGCAAGAGCGAATTAGGGGGCAATCAGCCCCAGCATTTT
CASKSELGGNQPQHF
>TRBV10-3|.|TRBJ2-7|.
TGTGCCATCAGGACAGTATCGTCATACGAGCAGTACTTC
CAIRTVSSYEQYF
>TRBV4-1|.|TRBJ2-3|TRBD2
TGCGCCAGCAGCCATCCCGGACTAGCGGGGATTTACACAGATACGCAGTATTTT
CASSHPGLAGIYTDTQYF
>TRBV30|.|TRBJ1-1|TRBD1
TGTGCCCGAGGGACAGCGAACACTGAAGCTTTCTTT
CARGTANTEAFF
>TRBV6-5|.|TRBJ1-1|.
TGTGCCAGCAGTTACACTTCGATAAACACTGAAGCTTTCTTT
CASSYTSINTEAFF
>TRBV9|.|TRBJ1-1|.
TGTGCCAGCAGCGTAGTACTGGGAGGCACTGAAGCTTTCTTT
CASSVVLGGTEAFF
>TRBV6-1|.|TRBJ2-7|.
TGTGCCAGCAGTGAACTGCGGGGCCACGAGCAGTACTTC
CASSELRGHEQYF
>TRBV5-1|.|TRBJ1-3|.
TGCGCCAGCAGCCCGGGCTACAGGGAGTCTGGAAACACCATATATTTT
CASSPGYRESGNTIYF
>TRBV30|.|TRBJ2-2|.
TGTGCCTGGAGGCGGGGTGGAGGAACCGGGGAGCTGTTTTTT
CAWRRGGGTGELFF
>TRBV5-1|.|TRBJ2-4|TRBD2
TGCGCCAGCAGCTTAAACCCCGGGACTAGAAGGAACATTCAGTACTTC
CASSLNPGTRRNIQYF
>TRBV14|.|TRBJ2-3|TRBD2
TGTGCCAGCAGCCCAGGACTAGCGGGGGGTACAGATACGCAGTATTTT
CASSPGLAGGTDTQYF
>TRBV7-2|.|TRBJ2-2|.
TGTGCCAGCAGCTTCCGACCCTCTGGCGGAGGGCTGTTTTTT
CASSFRPSGGGLFF
>TRBV19|.|TRBJ2-3|.
TGTGCCAGTAGTATTCTAGGGGCCAGCACAGATACGCAGTATTTT
CASSILGASTDTQYF
>TRBV7-2|once|TRBJ2-5|.
TGTGCCAGCAGCGCTAGATCCTGGCGGGTCCAAGAGACCCAGTACTTC
CASSARSWRVQETQYF
>TRBV2|.|TRBJ1-2|TRBD1
TGTGCCAGCAGTCGGGACAGCGGGAACTATGGCTACACCTTC
CASSRDSGNYGYTF
>TRBV7-9|once|TRBJ1-4|.
TGTGCCAGCAGCTTTACAGGGTCTGAACTGTTTTTT
CASSFTGSELFF
>TRBV7-2|.|TRBJ2-1|TRBD1
TGTGCCAGCAGCTCGGGGACAGGGGGCAATGAGCAGTTCTTC
CASSSGTGGNEQFF
>TRBV27|.|TRBJ1-5|.
TGTGCCAGCAGTTCCCTAGGAAATCAGCCCCAGCATTTT
CASSSLGNQPQHF
>TRBV15|few|TRBJ2-3|.
TGTGCCACCAGCAGAGGGGACATAGACACAGATACGCAGTATTTT
CATSRGDIDTDTQYF
>TRBV2|few|TRBJ1-4|TRBD1
TGTGCCAGCAGTACACAGGGGCCTAATGAAAAACTGTTTTTT
CASSTQGPNEKLFF
>TRBV5-1|.|TRBJ1-3|TRBD1
TGCGCCAGCAGCCACAGGGGAGGAGACACCATATATTTT
CASSHRGGDTIYF
>TRBV6-5|.|TRBJ2-1|TRBD2
TGTGCCAGCAGTTATCATCGTCGGGGGGTGGGGAATGAGCAGTTCTTC
CASSYHRRGVGNEQFF
>TRBV4-2|.|TRBJ2-7|TRBD1
TGTGCCAGCAGCCAGGGTACAGGGGGTTCCTACGAGCAGTACTTC
CASSQGTGGSYEQYF
>TRBV18|.|TRBJ1-5|TRBD1
TGTGCCAGCTCACCAGGGACAGGGATTCGAGGGCCCCAGCATTTT
CASSPGTGIRGPQHF
>TRBV10-3|.|TRBJ2-5|TRBD2
TGTGCCATCACCGAGGGGACTAGTCGAGAGACCCAGTACTTC
CAITEGTSRETQYF
>TRBV5-1|.|TRBJ2-3|.
TGCGCCAGCGCACCGGGGTCAGCCACAGATACGCAGTATTTT
CASAPGSATDTQYF
>TRBV4-2|.|TRBJ2-7|TRBD2
TGTGCCAGCAGCCAAGATGGGACTAGCGGGAGTAGGTACGAGCAGTACTTC
CASSQDGTSGSRYEQYF
>TRBV6-1|.|TRBJ2-3|TRBD1
TGTGCCAGCAGTGAACTAAAGGGACAGGGGGCGAGGGGCACAGATACGCAGTATTTT
CASSELKGQGARGTDTQYF
>TRBV30|.|TRBJ2-7|TRBD2
TGTGCCTGGAGGGGACTCGGGGGGTACGAGCAGTACTTC
CAWRGLGGYEQYF
>TRBV7-2|few|TRBJ1-1|.
TGTGCCAGCAGCTTAGGATGGACGCAACGGGGGACTGAAGCTTTCTTT
CASSLGWTQRGTEAFF
>TRBV10-3|.|TRBJ1-6|.
TGTGCCATCAGGATAGGGGGGGAAAGCTATAATTCCCCCCTCCACTTT
CAIRIGGESYNSPLHF
>TRBV2|.|TRBJ2-1|.
TGTGCCAGCAGCCCCGCAGGCAATGAGCAGTTCTTC
CASSPAGNEQFF